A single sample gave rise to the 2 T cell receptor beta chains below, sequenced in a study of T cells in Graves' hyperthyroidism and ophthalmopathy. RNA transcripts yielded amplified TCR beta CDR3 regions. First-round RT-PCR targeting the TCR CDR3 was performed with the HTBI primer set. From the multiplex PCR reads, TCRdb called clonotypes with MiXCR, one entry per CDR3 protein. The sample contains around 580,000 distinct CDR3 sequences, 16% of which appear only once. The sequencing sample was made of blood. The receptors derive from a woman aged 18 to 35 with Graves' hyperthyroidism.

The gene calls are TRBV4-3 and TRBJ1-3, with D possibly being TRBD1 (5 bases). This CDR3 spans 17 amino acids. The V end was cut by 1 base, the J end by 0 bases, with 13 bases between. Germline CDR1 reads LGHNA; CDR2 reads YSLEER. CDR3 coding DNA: TGCGCCAGCAGCCAAGTGGAGGGGCCCAGCTCTGGAAACACCATATATTTT. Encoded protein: CASSQVEGPSSGNTIYF.

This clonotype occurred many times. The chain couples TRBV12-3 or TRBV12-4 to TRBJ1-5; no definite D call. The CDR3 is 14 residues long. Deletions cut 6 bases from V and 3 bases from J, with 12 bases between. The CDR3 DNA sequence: TGTGCCAGCAGGGACCCGGGCCTCAATCAGCCCCAGCATTTT. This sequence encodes CASRDPGLNQPQHF.